Listed below are T cell receptor beta chains from one sample, sequenced in a study of cytomegalovirus exposure and HLA in healthy donors. Measured with immunoSEQ multiplex PCR; TCRdb has only the in-frame clones, and not every one. The sample contains 210,000 or so clones, 70% to 80% of which appear only once. Sequencing input: PBMCs. These receptors originate from a woman in her 30s in good health and CMV-seropositive. CDR3s include the opening cysteine and the closing phenylalanine or tryptophan. Each record gives: clone size, J gene, D gene, V gene, CDR3 length, CDR3 protein, CDR3 DNA. The D gene is left open where the match is weak. Only part of the rows carry a size: once, few, many, or a class if the clone is expanded.

few	TRBJ1-2	.	TRBV4-3	15	CASSQGGTENYGYTF	TGCGCCAGCAGCCAGGGGGGAACAGAGAACTATGGCTACACCTTC
.	TRBJ2-5	.	TRBV11-2	14	CASSFNAGQETQYF	TGTGCCAGCAGCTTCAATGCGGGGCAAGAGACCCAGTACTTC
once	TRBJ2-3	TRBD2	TRBV27	15	CASSAPSGRSDTQYF	TGTGCCAGCAGTGCTCCTAGCGGGAGGTCAGATACGCAGTATTTT
.	TRBJ2-3	.	TRBV7-3	13	CASSLRVQDTQYF	TGTGCCAGCAGCTTAAGAGTGCAAGATACGCAGTATTTT
.	TRBJ2-7	.	TRBV7-3	13	CASSFGGIYEQYF	TGTGCCAGCAGCTTCGGGGGAATCTACGAGCAGTACTTC
.	TRBJ1-2	TRBD1	TRBV29-1	15	CSALSPGQGNYGYTF	TGCAGCGCCCTAAGTCCGGGACAGGGGAACTATGGCTACACCTTC
.	TRBJ2-5	.	TRBV11-3	13	CASSATRGETQYF	TGTGCCAGCAGCGCGACGAGAGGAGAGACCCAGTACTTC
.	TRBJ1-2	.	TRBV6-4	14	CASKDRSLNYGYTF	TGTGCCAGCAAAGACAGGTCATTGAACTATGGCTACACCTTC
.	TRBJ1-4	TRBD1	TRBV5-4	15	CASSLDGGQGEKLFF	TGTGCCAGCAGCTTGGATGGGGGACAGGGTGAAAAACTGTTTTTT
.	TRBJ1-1	TRBD1	TRBV4-3	16	CASSQGSGQGGREAFF	TGCGCCAGCAGCCAAGGGAGTGGGCAGGGGGGAAGGGAAGCTTTCTTT
.	TRBJ2-1	TRBD2	TRBV18	14	CASSPTSGYNEQFF	TGTGCCAGCTCACCAACTAGCGGATACAATGAGCAGTTCTTC
.	TRBJ2-2	.	TRBV12-5	15	CASALGDSNTGELFF	TGTGCTAGTGCTCTCGGGGATTCCAACACCGGGGAGCTGTTTTTT
.	TRBJ2-1	TRBD2	TRBV7-3	13	CASRASGANEQFF	TGTGCCAGCAGGGCAAGCGGGGCTAATGAGCAGTTCTTC
.	TRBJ2-3	.	TRBV7-2	15	CASSLTRIRTDTQYF	TGTGCCAGCAGCTTGACTCGGATCCGCACAGATACGCAGTATTTT
.	TRBJ2-5	TRBD2	TRBV5-6	16	CASSLGLAGTKETQYF	TGTGCCAGCAGCTTGGGACTAGCGGGTACGAAAGAGACCCAGTACTTC
.	TRBJ2-3	TRBD2	TRBV5-1	15	CASSLSGSSADTQYF	TGCGCCAGCAGCCTAAGCGGGAGTAGTGCAGATACGCAGTATTTT
.	TRBJ2-3	TRBD1	TRBV28	17	CASKRDRGTKSTDTQYF	TGTGCCAGCAAAAGGGACAGGGGGACAAAGAGTACAGATACGCAGTATTTT
.	TRBJ2-3	TRBD2	TRBV5-1	17	CASSPALAGGTTDTQYF	TGCGCCAGCAGCCCCGCCCTAGCGGGGGGGACCACAGATACGCAGTATTTT
.	TRBJ2-3	.	TRBV11-3	11	CASSSGYTQYF	TGTGCCAGCAGCTCAGGGTATACGCAGTATTTT
.	TRBJ1-1	.	TRBV18	15	CASSPVDQGNTEAFF	TGTGCCAGCTCACCGGTAGACCAGGGGAACACTGAAGCTTTCTTT
.	TRBJ2-5	.	TRBV6-6	14	CASSSSGSQETQYF	TGTGCCAGCAGCAGTAGCGGTAGTCAAGAGACCCAGTACTTC
.	TRBJ1-1	.	TRBV19	13	CASSSRVNTEAFF	TGTGCCAGTAGTTCCCGGGTGAACACTGAAGCTTTCTTT
.	TRBJ2-3	.	TRBV5-1	15	CASSPTPWETDTQYF	TGCGCCAGCAGCCCCACCCCCTGGGAGACAGATACGCAGTATTTT
.	TRBJ2-5	TRBD1	TRBV9	16	CASSPSGTASMETQYF	TGTGCCAGCAGCCCTTCGGGGACAGCATCGATGGAGACCCAGTACTTC
.	TRBJ2-3	TRBD2	TRBV4-1	15	CASSPAGRSADTQYF	TGCGCCAGCAGCCCAGCGGGGCGCTCGGCAGATACGCAGTATTTT
once	TRBJ1-1	.	TRBV4-1	14	CASSVTVVNTEAFF	TGCGCCAGCAGCGTGACAGTGGTGAACACTGAAGCTTTCTTT
.	TRBJ2-1	TRBD1	TRBV4-2	15	CASSPRQGVYNEQFF	TGTGCCAGCAGCCCGAGGCAGGGGGTCTACAATGAGCAGTTCTTC
.	TRBJ1-4	TRBD1	TRBV9	14	CASSSDRGLEKLFF	TGTGCCAGCAGCTCTGACAGGGGGCTTGAAAAACTGTTTTTT
.	TRBJ1-6	TRBD1	TRBV19	13	CASSMTGGSPLHF	TGTGCCAGTAGTATGACAGGGGGTTCACCCCTCCACTTT
few	TRBJ1-5	.	TRBV7-2	14	CASSPRGSSQPQHF	TGTGCCAGCAGCCCCCGGGGGAGCTCTCAGCCCCAGCATTTT
.	TRBJ2-3	TRBD2	TRBV7-6	17	CASSKTGLAGATDTQYF	TGTGCCAGCAGCAAAACCGGACTAGCGGGGGCTACAGATACGCAGTATTTT
.	TRBJ2-5	.	TRBV7-2	13	CASSLKRLGGQYF	TGTGCCAGCAGCTTGAAGCGGCTCGGGGGCCAGTACTTC
.	TRBJ2-5	TRBD2	TRBV5-4	15	CASSLERGGRETQYF	TGTGCCAGCAGCTTGGAGCGGGGGGGCCGAGAGACCCAGTACTTC
.	TRBJ2-1	TRBD2	TRBV7-9	17	CASSPADGGSSYNEQFF	TGTGCCAGCAGCCCAGCGGACGGCGGGAGCTCCTACAATGAGCAGTTCTTC
.	TRBJ2-5	TRBD2	TRBV9	15	CASSASGGAGETQYF	TGTGCCAGCAGCGCGAGCGGGGGGGCTGGGGAGACCCAGTACTTC
.	TRBJ1-6	TRBD1	TRBV28	17	CASSPPGQISSDSPLHF	TGTGCCAGCAGTCCTCCGGGACAGATTAGTTCGGATTCACCCCTCCACTTT
.	TRBJ1-4	TRBD1	TRBV5-5	14	CASSSGQLNEKLFF	TGTGCCAGCAGCTCGGGACAGTTAAATGAAAAACTGTTTTTT
.	TRBJ2-7	.	TRBV10-3	15	CAARRERAYSYEQYF	TGTGCCGCCAGACGCGAGCGGGCATACTCCTACGAGCAGTACTTC
.	TRBJ1-1	TRBD1	TRBV19	15	CASSPWTGKNTEAFF	TGTGCCAGTAGTCCCTGGACAGGTAAGAACACTGAAGCTTTCTTT
.	TRBJ1-4	.	TRBV9	15	CASSQAGGQTEKLFF	TGTGCCAGCAGTCAAGCCGGCGGACAAACTGAAAAACTGTTTTTT
once	TRBJ1-1	.	TRBV10-3	14	CAISEQGSNTEAFF	TGTGCCATCAGTGAACAGGGCTCGAACACTGAAGCTTTCTTT
once	TRBJ2-5	TRBD1	TRBV5-4	15	CASSPGTVTQETQYF	TGTGCCAGCAGCCCAGGGACAGTCACACAAGAGACCCAGTACTTC
.	TRBJ1-2	TRBD1	TRBV18	14	CASSPTDRDYGYTF	TGTGCCAGCTCACCAACAGACAGGGACTATGGCTACACCTTC
.	TRBJ1-5	.	TRBV4-2	17	CASSQDLPRVRNQPQHF	TGTGCCAGCAGCCAAGATCTGCCCAGGGTACGCAATCAGCCCCAGCATTTT
.	TRBJ1-5	TRBD1	TRBV5-4	18	CASSSHPGGQGRDQPQHF	TGTGCCAGCAGCTCCCACCCGGGAGGACAGGGGCGAGATCAGCCCCAGCATTTT
.	TRBJ1-5	.	TRBV6-5	11	CASSLNQPQHF	TGTGCCAGCAGTCTCAATCAGCCCCAGCATTTT
.	TRBJ2-5	.	TRBV4-3	16	CASSQDWNTGPETQYF	TGCGCCAGCAGCCAAGATTGGAACACGGGTCCAGAGACCCAGTACTTC
.	TRBJ2-1	TRBD2	TRBV5-1	16	CASSLASTSGNNEQFF	TGCGCCAGCAGCTTGGCCTCGACTAGCGGGAATAATGAGCAGTTCTTC
.	TRBJ2-7	TRBD2	TRBV2	19	CASTDIGLAGGPISGEQYF	TGTGCCAGCACCGACATAGGACTAGCGGGAGGGCCGATCTCCGGGGAGCAGTACTTC
.	TRBJ1-3	.	TRBV4-1	14	CASSQMGLGNTIYF	TGCGCCAGCAGCCAAATGGGGCTTGGAAACACCATATATTTT
.	TRBJ2-1	TRBD1	TRBV5-6	16	CASSLLGQEPYNEQFF	TGTGCCAGCAGCTTGCTGGGACAGGAGCCCTACAATGAGCAGTTCTTC
.	TRBJ1-5	.	TRBV2	13	CASGWGVGQPQHF	TGTGCCAGTGGGTGGGGGGTAGGCCAGCCCCAGCATTTT
.	TRBJ1-4	.	TRBV28	14	CASGTTRSGEKLFF	TGTGCCAGCGGAACGACACGGTCGGGAGAAAAACTGTTTTTT
.	TRBJ2-1	TRBD1	TRBV7-2	15	CASSLEQGAYNEQFF	TGTGCCAGCAGCTTAGAACAGGGGGCTTACAATGAGCAGTTCTTC
.	TRBJ2-5	TRBD2	TRBV6-5	12	CASSSGGETQYF	TGTGCCAGCTCCAGCGGGGGAGAGACCCAGTACTTC
.	TRBJ2-3	TRBD2	TRBV18	16	CASSPRLAGSFGTQYF	TGTGCCAGCTCACCCCGACTAGCGGGCTCCTTCGGTACGCAGTATTTT
.	TRBJ1-1	.	TRBV7-9	18	CASSLGLQFTILGTEAFF	TGTGCCAGCAGCTTAGGTTTGCAGTTTACTATCCTCGGGACTGAAGCTTTCTTT
.	TRBJ2-1	.	TRBV30	11	CAWSVRGEQFF	TGTGCCTGGAGTGTACGTGGCGAGCAGTTCTTC